The sequence of this TCR beta chain was determined in a study of blood T cell repertoires in COVID-19. Turning to the study itself: The United States, Italy and Spain were the sources of the acute and convalescent COVID-19 samples. From T cells, B-cell-depleted T cells, or PBMCs came the material, which was cDNA or gDNA.

Original analysis: Using reference gene primer amplification, nucleated cell counts were estimated. Here immunoSEQ multiplex PCR was the method, and the copy in TCRdb shows in-frame clones only, minus some. D and trimming were read from the DNA, whereas the V and J calls and clone size are those reported in that table. The data contain under 250,000 clones, approximately 88% of them singletons. The Seattle patients, enrolled during active infection, were followed longitudinally. Sequences were obtained from peripheral blood. This TCR was recovered from a woman aged 25-40 years with COVID-19, enrolled during active disease.

CDR3 sequence reads: CASRGDTDTQYF. CDR3 coding DNA: TGCGCCAGCAGAGGGGACACAGATACGCAGTATTTT. This chain joins TRBV10-2 and TRBJ2-3; a possible D gene is TRBD1 (5 bases). Looked up from germline, CDR1 is WSHSY and CDR2 is SAAADI. This CDR3 is built from 12 residues. Trimming stripped 6 bases from V and 2 bases from J, with 6 bases between.